The clone carrying this T cell receptor (beta chain) was observed a few times. These data belong to a study of blood T cells in healthy people across ages. With a J-beta primer mix and a sample-barcoded 5' primer, a second PCR ran about 7 to 12 cycles. From the 5' RACE reads, TCRdb called clonotypes with MiXCR, one entry per CDR3 protein. The table lists 1.5 million to 2 million distinct CDR3 sequences, about 30% of them singletons. The CDR3 extends over 14 amino acids. With V trimmed by 6 bases and J by 6 bases, 10 bases remained unmatched. CDR1 DFQATT and CDR2 SNEGSKA come from the germline V gene (reference sequence).

This clonotype was obtained from a woman aged 25 to 39 in good health. Sample: blood. This sequence joins TRBV20-1 and TRBJ2-1, with 8 bases that match TRBD2. The CDR3 region is CSAHRGGSSNEQFF. Written as DNA, the CDR3 is TGCAGTGCACACCGGGGGGGATCATCCAATGAGCAGTTCTTC.